This T cell receptor beta chain was retrieved from a study of cytomegalovirus exposure and HLA in healthy donors. This clone was detected a few times. Its target is unknown. The PCR made use of 60 Vbeta and 13 Jbeta primers. Libraries were prepared by immunoSEQ multiplex PCR; TCRdb keeps only in-frame clonotypes and omits some of them. The sample gives 150,000 to 200,000 clones, around four fifths of which show up once; about a tenth is in the top ten. General study points: In an earlier analysis, most TCR beta V segments were productive about 90% or about 30% of the time. A later analysis linked fewer than 20,000 TCR beta sequences to HLA alleles at 0.05 false discovery rate. It was reported that TCR beta sequences correctly inferred the HLA-A and HLA-B alleles for most subjects.

The sequencing input was PBMCs. The receptor was derived from a man younger than 30 in good health and CMV-seropositive.

The CDR3 loop reads CASTIGQGITDTQYF. The CDR3 coding sequence is TGTGCCAGCACCATAGGACAGGGGATCACAGATACGCAGTATTTT. This sequence joins TRBV28 and TRBJ2-3, with 9 bases lining up with TRBD1. There are 15 residues in the CDR3. With 7 bases clipped from V and 2 bases from J, the junction kept 7 bases outside the gene matches. The germline V gene has CDR1 MDHEN and CDR2 SYDVKM.